The clone carrying this TCR beta chain turned up a few times. Its antigen is currently unknown. The data derive from a study of T-cell memory formation after mild COVID-19. As for the study in general: The study found TCR clusters largely donor specific. The study, taken as a whole, reports: Clones that got smaller from day 15 to 85 had even CD4/CD8, while clones growing later tipped toward CD4+.

CDR3 size: 12 residues. V shed 4 bases and J shed 2 bases, with 9 bases lying between them. Germline V gene lookup returns CDR1 SQVTM and CDR2 ANQGSEA. TCRdb reprocessed the 5' RACE reads with MiXCR, giving one entry per CDR3 protein. The repertoire includes roughly 550,000 distinct CDR3 sequences, about a fifth of them detected once, and around 13% sits in the top ten. The rearrangement links TRBV29-1 to TRBJ2-7, with D tentatively TRBD1 (6 bases). The sequence was obtained from an adult woman who had mild COVID-19 (a few samples of this study predate the infection). Cell type and time point are not known. The sequencing input was PBMCs or a T cell subset sorted from them (not recorded which). CDR3 bases: TGCAGCGTTGCGTCAGGGGCCTACGAGCAGTACTTC. Residues: CSVASGAYEQYF.